Given below is one T cell receptor (beta chain) in context. Its antigen is not identified. Once RNA had been extracted, it was reverse transcribed into cDNA to act as the sequencing template. Using immunoSEQ multiplex PCR, the repertoire was profiled, and TCRdb retains in-frame clones only, with some absent. Among some 150,000 clones listed, around 50% were seen once. The treatment denotes: oral pan-JAK inhibitor, 5-10 mg twice daily. The source of the sample is a study of CD8+ T cells in alopecia areata. Overall study: The study gave tofacitinib for 6 to 18 months, then 6 months off drug.

CDR1 and CDR2 (germline): SGHVS, FQNEAQ. Trimming removed 5 bases at V and 0 bases at J, with 12 bases between. CDR3 length: 15 residues. Whole-study findings and limits: Among the 100 top clones, expanded CD8+ clones, like scalp clonality, were significantly decreased by tofacitinib. On tofacitinib, scalp and blood still held many of the expanded lesional clones.

The J gene is TRBJ2-3, the V gene TRBV7-8, with TRBD2 as a possible D gene (6 bases). This sequence was found in a human donor with alopecia areata. Sequencing used CD8+ T cells sorted from blood, obtained at week 4, from a patient treated with tofacitinib. In DNA, the CDR3 is TGTGCCAGCAGCCCCATGGCGGGAAGCACAGATACGCAGTATTTT. Residues: CASSPMAGSTDTQYF.